A single sample is the source of the 31 T cell receptor beta chains below, sequenced in a study of shared clonotypes between healthy human individuals. TCRdb keeps only in-frame clones here, not all; method: immunoSEQ multiplex PCR. The sample includes roughly 1.5 million clones, 98% seen only once; the top ten take 0.45%. The specimen sequenced was naive CD4+ T cells sorted from blood. Regarding subset: CD45RA+ positively selected. These receptors all stem from a man aged 30 to 39 in good health.

The V and J genes are TRBV5-4 and TRBJ2-5; D possibly corresponds to TRBD2 (6 bases). V lost 0 bases, J lost 4 bases, and 19 bases lay in between. Germline V gene lookup returns CDR1 SGHNT and CDR2 YYREEE (reference sequence). The CDR3 covers 17 residues. The CDR3 DNA reads as TGTGCCAGCAGCTTGGGGGGGAGCAGGACTACCCGAGAGACCCAGTACTTC. This encodes CASSLGGSRTTRETQYF.

This chain links TRBV5-1 with TRBJ1-2; 8 positions match TRBD1. From germline, CDR1 is SGHRS and CDR2 YFSETQ. V gave up 4 bases and J gave up 4 bases; unmatched junction bases: 12. The CDR3 covers 16 residues. The CDR3 DNA follows: TGCGCCAGCAGCATTACGGGGACAGGCCGCGGCTATGGCTACACCTTC. It specifies CASSITGTGRGYGYTF.

V gene TRBV5-6 combines with J gene TRBJ2-7, with 7 bases matching TRBD1. The trim removed 0 bases at V and 7 bases at J, leaving 13 bases unmatched. Germline CDR1 is SGHDT and CDR2 is YYEEEE. The CDR3 loop spans 16 amino acids. In DNA, the CDR3 is TGTGCCAGCAGCTTGGGGCTACTGACAGGGCCACGTGAGCAGTACTTC. Protein: CASSLGLLTGPREQYF.

Remarks on this clone: In the same sample, other DNA sequences code for this CDR3. The chain couples TRBV5-1 to TRBJ2-2; the D is unclear. The CDR3 runs to 12 residues. Germline lookup yields CDR1 SGHRS and CDR2 YFSETQ. Between the trimmed V and J ends, which lost 2 bases and 5 bases, there was a span of 4 bases. Written as DNA, the CDR3 is TGCGCCAGCAGCTTAAGTACCGGGGAGCTGTTTTTT. Residues: CASSLSTGELFF.

The chain couples TRBV28 to TRBJ2-3, with 11 bases matching TRBD2. The junction had 7 bases not matched to a gene; V was cut back by 7 bases and J by 4 bases. There are 15 residues in the CDR3. The germline gives CDR1 MDHEN, CDR2 SYDVKM. CDR3 DNA: TGTGCCAGCATTAGCGGGAGGGCCATCGCAGATACGCAGTATTTT. This translates into CASISGRAIADTQYF.

The CDR3 loop is CASSFFPTNEKLFF. The CDR3 nucleotides are TGTGCCAGCAGCTTCTTTCCGACTAATGAAAAACTGTTTTTT. The rearrangement joins TRBV7-6 to TRBJ1-4; no definite D call. Germline lookup yields CDR1 SGHVS and CDR2 FNYEAQ. This CDR3 has 14 amino acids. V shed 3 bases and J shed 2 bases, with 7 bases lying between them.

The V and J genes are TRBV18 and TRBJ2-1; weak D call: TRBD1 (6 bases). Germline lookup yields CDR1 KGHSH and CDR2 LQKENI. The CDR3 covers 20 residues. Trimming cost V 3 bases and J 0 bases, with 24 bases left between them. CDR3 sequence: CASSPILDTGIRSSYNEQFF. The CDR3 region has the DNA TGTGCCAGCTCACCTATTCTCGATACAGGGATAAGAAGCTCCTACAATGAGCAGTTCTTC. The full variable domain, in which reference TRBV18 and TRBJ2-1 provide the parts outside the CDR3, is NAGVMQNPRHLVRRRGQEARLRCSPMKGHSHVYWYRQLPEEGLKFMVYLQKENIIDESGMPKERFSAEFPKEGPSILRIQQVVRGDSAAYFCASSPILDTGIRSSYNEQFFGPGTRLTVL.

The chain combines TRBV5-1 with TRBJ2-7, with 10 positions matching TRBD1. CDR3 length: 15 amino acids. Looked up from germline, CDR1 is SGHRS and CDR2 is YFSETQ. J lost 5 bases, V lost 3 bases, and 8 bases had no gene match. CDR3 sequence (DNA): TGCGCCAGCAGCTCGGGGGGGACAGGGGCCCACGAGCAGTACTTC. Protein product: CASSSGGTGAHEQYF.

The chain links TRBV9 to TRBJ1-4, with a possible D match to TRBD1 (6 bases). V lost 0 bases and J 1 base, leaving 10 bases between the germline ends. This CDR3 spans 16 amino acids. Germline V gene sequence: CDR1 SGDLS, CDR2 YYNGEE. The CDR3 is CASSVEGGITNEKLFF. The CDR3 region has the DNA TGTGCCAGCAGCGTAGAGGGGGGCATAACTAATGAAAAACTGTTTTTT.

The chain is built from TRBV11-2 and TRBJ1-2; D gene uncertain. With 5 bases removed from V and 6 bases from J, the gap between germline ends came to 16 bases. The CDR3 extends over 14 amino acids. CDR1 is SGHAT and CDR2 is FQNNGV in the germline V gene. The CDR3: CASSTRAPRDGYTF. In nucleotides, the CDR3 is TGTGCCAGCAGCACCCGGGCCCCCCGGGATGGCTACACCTTC.

This clone has more than one count but fewer than ten. This chain links TRBV6-6 with TRBJ1-1; D may be TRBD1 (6 bases). Trimming removed 6 bases at V and 0 bases at J, with 11 bases between. The CDR3 consists of 14 residues. Germline CDR1 reads MNHNY; CDR2 reads SVGAGI (reference sequence). The CDR3 bases are TGTGCCAGCAGGCAACAGGGAATGAACACTGAAGCTTTCTTT. Translation gives CASRQQGMNTEAFF.

V is TRBV10-1 and J is TRBJ1-5; D uncertain. With 2 bases removed from V and 3 bases from J, the gap between germline ends came to 5 bases. CDR1 WNHNN and CDR2 SYGVQD come from the germline V gene (reference sequence). The CDR3 sequence is 13 residues long. The DNA of the CDR3 is TGCGCCAGCAGTGAGGGTATCAATCAGCCCCAGCATTTT. Translation: CASSEGINQPQHF.

The J gene is TRBJ2-1, the V gene TRBV30, with 10 bases matching TRBD2. V lost 2 bases and J lost 10; bases outside the gene matches: 5. This CDR3 is built from 13 residues. CDR1 and CDR2 (germline): GTSNPN, SVGIG (reference sequence). CDR3 bases: TGTGCCTGGAGTATCCTTAGCGGGAGGGAGCAGTTCTTC. Translated, it gives CAWSILSGREQFF.

V usage is TRBV5-5 and J usage is TRBJ1-2; perhaps TRBD1 as D (6 bases). Trimming took off 4 bases at V and 0 bases at J, with 16 bases between the two ends. The germline V gene has CDR1 SGHKS and CDR2 YYEKEE (reference sequence). The CDR3 contains 16 residues. The DNA of the CDR3 is TGTGCCAGCAGCCGGGTAAGGACAGATCCTAACTATGGCTACACCTTC. Encoded protein: CASSRVRTDPNYGYTF.

The chain uses TRBV28 and TRBJ2-3; 9 bases are a match to TRBD1. In germline, CDR1 is MDHEN, CDR2 SYDVKM. The ends lost 6 bases at V and 3 bases at J; junction bases unmatched: 10. CDR3 length: 16 amino acids. The CDR3 spells CASSFDRDRVTDTQYF. CDR3 sequence (DNA): TGTGCCAGCAGCTTCGACCGGGACAGGGTAACAGATACGCAGTATTTT.

The rearrangement uses TRBV11-2 and TRBJ2-1; 11 nucleotides match TRBD2. CDR1 SGHAT and CDR2 FQNNGV come from the germline V gene. This CDR3 contains 15 residues. V was clipped by 3 bases and J by 13 bases; unmatched bases: 11. The CDR3 protein is CASSFPGLAGGGQFF. The DNA of the CDR3 is TGTGCCAGCAGCTTCCCCGGGCTAGCGGGAGGAGGTCAGTTCTTC.

A remark on this clone: Relative to the germline gene, one junction end is altered; a read error may explain this. The V call is TRBV2, the J call TRBJ1-5; D call uncertain. The CDR3 length is 13 residues. Germline values: CDR1 SNHLY, CDR2 FYNNEI. The chain's CDR3 is CASSPESKQPQHF. The CDR3 DNA is TGTGCCAGCAGTCCGGAGAGCAAGCAGCCCCAGCATTTT.

The chain links TRBV18 to TRBJ2-7; 8 nucleotides agree with TRBD1. CDR1 is KGHSH and CDR2 is LQKENI in the germline V gene. Trimming took 5 bases from V and 0 from J; bases not matched to a gene: 3. This CDR3 comprises 14 residues. The CDR3 DNA is TGTGCCAGCTCATCGGACAGGGTCTCCTACGAGCAGTACTTC. This codes for CASSSDRVSYEQYF.

CDR3 sequence reads: CASSLGRGTDTQYF. The CDR3 coding sequence is TGTGCCAGCAGTTTAGGCCGAGGGACAGATACGCAGTATTTT. V usage is TRBV27 and J usage is TRBJ2-3, with D perhaps TRBD2 (5 bases). This CDR3 comprises 14 residues. Germline V gives CDR1 MNHEY, CDR2 SMNVEV (reference sequence). Trimming pared 2 bases from V and 3 bases from J, leaving 9 bases between.

The genes are TRBV6-5 and TRBJ2-6; D not certain. V dropped 4 bases and J dropped 1 base, with 11 bases sitting between them. The CDR3 runs to 16 residues. Germline assignment: CDR1 MNHEY and CDR2 SVGAGI. The CDR3 bases are TGTGCCAGCAGTTCGATGGGTATTTCTGGGGCCAACGTCCTGACTTTC. Its protein product is CASSSMGISGANVLTF.

The V call is TRBV29-1, the J call TRBJ2-1; TRBD1 might be the D (5 bases). Trimming took 4 bases from V and 6 from J, leaving 10 bases between them. CDR1 is SQVTM and CDR2 is ANQGSEA in the germline V gene. The CDR3 sequence is 12 residues long. CDR3 bases: TGCAGCGTTGCCAGGGCCCCCAATGAGCAGTTCTTC. Protein sequence: CSVARAPNEQFF.

The chain recombines TRBV6-5 with TRBJ2-7, with TRBD2 matching over 11 bases. V lost 0 bases, J lost 2 bases, and 3 bases stayed unmatched. Germline V gives CDR1 MNHEY, CDR2 SVGAGI. The CDR3 is 16 residues long. CDR3 amino acids: CASSYSGLADPYEQYF. The DNA of the CDR3 is TGTGCCAGCAGTTACTCGGGACTAGCGGACCCCTACGAGCAGTACTTC.

The V gene is TRBV7-9, the J gene TRBJ2-3; the match to TRBD2 covers 7 bases. The V gene end was trimmed by 4 bases and the J gene end by 2 bases; junction bases not matched to a gene: 12. Germline lookup yields CDR1 SEHNR and CDR2 FQNEAQ (reference sequence). The CDR3 totals 17 residues. The CDR3 DNA is TGTGCCAGCAGCTCGACTAAGCGGGACCGCCTCACAGATACGCAGTATTTT. It translates to CASSSTKRDRLTDTQYF.

The chain couples TRBV5-6 to TRBJ1-2, with 8 bases identical to TRBD1. Germline loops: CDR1 SGHDT, CDR2 YYEEEE. J was trimmed by 6 bases and V by 2 bases; bases with no gene match: 9. The CDR3 sequence is 15 residues long. In nucleotides, the CDR3 is TGTGCCAGCAGCTTCCTTCCGACAGGGGCGAATGGCTACACCTTC. Protein product: CASSFLPTGANGYTF.

The rearrangement links TRBV5-4 to TRBJ2-1; D remains unclear. Germline assignment: CDR1 SGHNT and CDR2 YYREEE (reference sequence). This CDR3 has 11 residues. Trimming cost V 2 bases and J 9 bases, with 6 bases left between them. The CDR3 sequence is CASSFGFEQFF. CDR3 coding DNA: TGTGCCAGCAGCTTTGGATTTGAGCAGTTCTTC.

This chain links TRBV2 with TRBJ1-2, with D possibly TRBD1 on 5 matching bases. The CDR3 has 14 residues. The germline gives CDR1 SNHLY, CDR2 FYNNEI. V shed 7 bases and J shed 2 bases, with 14 bases lying between them. CDR3 coding DNA: TGTGCCAGCATCACCGGTTCAGGGAACTATGGCTACACCTTC. Translating it yields CASITGSGNYGYTF.

V usage is TRBV5-1 and J usage is TRBJ1-1; D gene unclear. This CDR3 has 15 residues. CDR1 is SGHRS and CDR2 is YFSETQ in the germline V gene. V was pared by 1 base and J by 3 bases, with 13 bases between. CDR3 coding DNA: TGCGCCAGCAGCTTGAGAAGGTTAGGAGACACTGAAGCTTTCTTT. Amino acid sequence: CASSLRRLGDTEAFF. Based on the CDR3 plus reference TRBV5-1 and TRBJ1-1, the full variable domain is KAGVTQTPRYLIKTRGQQVTLSCSPISGHRSVSWYQQTPGQGLQFLFEYFSETQRNKGNFPGRFSGRQFSNSRSEMNVSTLELGDSALYLCASSLRRLGDTEAFFGQGTRLTVV.

The CDR3 sequence: CAISERANEKLFF. In nucleotides, the CDR3 is TGTGCCATCAGTGAGCGGGCTAATGAAAAACTGTTTTTT. The genes are TRBV10-3 and TRBJ1-4; D remains unclear. This CDR3 is built from 13 residues. V dropped 2 bases and J dropped 3 bases, with 4 bases sitting between them. Germline V gives CDR1 ENHRY, CDR2 SYGVKD.

The sample holds one count of this clone. This chain links TRBV2 with TRBJ1-5, with 7 bases fitting TRBD1. CDR1 and CDR2 from the germline V gene are SNHLY and FYNNEI. CDR3 length: 16 residues. V lost 3 bases and J lost 9; bases outside the gene matches: 14. The CDR3 sequence is CASSDRDSPWGRPQHF. CDR3 in DNA: TGTGCCAGCAGTGACCGGGACAGCCCTTGGGGAAGGCCCCAGCATTTT. The full variable domain, its missing parts supplied by reference TRBV2 and TRBJ1-5, is EPEVTQTPSHQVTQMGQEVILRCVPISNHLYFYWYRQILGQKVEFLVSFYNNEISEKSEIFDDQFSVERPDGSNFTLKIRSTKLEDSAMYFCASSDRDSPWGRPQHFGDGTRLSIL.

This clone was observed a handful of times. This same CDR3 is encoded by further DNA sequences in the sample. This chain joins TRBV5-1 and TRBJ2-1, with 8 bases that match TRBD1. The CDR3 extends over 14 amino acids. In germline, CDR1 is SGHRS, CDR2 YFSETQ. V shed 2 bases and J 6 bases; nucleotides not matched to a gene: 4. Here the CDR3 reads CASSLSTGGNEQFF. CDR3 in DNA: TGCGCCAGCAGCTTATCAACAGGGGGCAATGAGCAGTTCTTC.

This chain connects TRBV25-1 to TRBJ2-1; a weak D match, TRBD1 (5 bases). CDR3 length: 13 amino acids. V was shortened by 7 bases and J by 4 bases, with 11 bases between the two germline ends. The germline gives CDR1 MGHDK, CDR2 SYGVNS. The CDR3 DNA reads as TGTGCCAGCAAAGGGCAGGGTTACAATGAGCAGTTCTTC. Residues: CASKGQGYNEQFF.